This T cell receptor (beta chain) came from a study of metastatic and nonmetastatic thyroid tumors. CDR1 and CDR2 (germline): MDHEN, SYDVKM. V shed 6 bases and J 8 bases; nucleotides not matched to a gene: 6. The CDR3 is 13 amino acids. At least ten counts were recorded for this clone. Other DNA sequences in the same sample also yield this CDR3. TCRdb re-clonotyped the PCR reads through MiXCR. This table holds 49,000 or so clones, around a quarter found once. Among the patients, none had received any treatment before thyroid surgery. This rearrangement joins TRBV28 to TRBJ2-1; 8 nucleotides align to TRBD2. The TCR originated in a male donor with papillary thyroid cancer or a benign thyroid nodule (not recorded which). Some clones in this sample may be carry-over from other donors' samples. The specimen was blood. The CDR3 loop reads CASRTGGPHEQFF. In DNA, the CDR3 is TGTGCCAGCAGGACGGGAGGGCCTCATGAGCAGTTCTTC.